Each of the 2 T cell receptor beta chains below was sequenced from the same sample in a study of blood T cell repertoires in COVID-19. Sequencing used immunoSEQ multiplex PCR; TCRdb keeps in-frame clones, though not all of them. The table shows around 180,000 clones, with approximately 84% occurring only once. Sequenced material: peripheral blood. The receptor set was obtained from a human donor in a cohort sampled during active COVID-19.

This sequence joins TRBV6-6 and TRBJ2-7; D perhaps matches TRBD2 (5 bases). Deletions cut 0 bases from V and 6 bases from J, with 15 bases between. There are 15 residues in the CDR3. Germline loops: CDR1 MNHNY, CDR2 SVGAGI (reference sequence). The CDR3 loop reads CASSYSRDSRTEQYF. Written as DNA, the CDR3 is TGTGCCAGCAGTTACTCTCGGGATAGCCGGACCGAGCAGTACTTC.

The genes are TRBV9 and TRBJ2-7, with D possibly matching TRBD2 (6 bases). Trimming removed 3 bases from V and 7 bases from J, with 17 bases in between. Germline V lookup: CDR1 SGDLS, CDR2 YYNGEE. This CDR3 region has 14 residues. CDR3 nucleotide sequence: TGTGCCAGCAGCGACTCCGGGACTTTCGGTGAGCAGTACTTC. Its protein product is CASSDSGTFGEQYF.